Listed below are T cell receptor beta chains from one sample, sequenced in a study of blood T cell repertoires in COVID-19. Method: immunoSEQ multiplex PCR; TCRdb's copy keeps in-frame clones and lacks some. The sample has around 230,000 clones; under 90% are singletons. Input material: PBMCs or T cells enriched from blood (not recorded which). Receptors originate from a woman under 40 with acute COVID-19. Both conserved end residues are part of each CDR3. A D gene is named only where the DNA matches it firmly. Clone size is not always given. Where it is, it says once, few, many or a class for expanded clones.

TRBV27,TRBD2,15,TRBJ2-1,-,TGTGCCAGCACCCCCGAACCTAGCGGTTACAATGAGCAGTTCTTC,CASTPEPSGYNEQFF
TRBV25-1,TRBD1,16,TRBJ2-5,-,TGTGCCAGCATACCCCGGGACAGGGGTTCGAGGGAGACCCAGTACTTC,CASIPRDRGSRETQYF
TRBV13,TRBD1,15,TRBJ1-1,-,TGTGCCAGCAGCGGCGCCGACAGGGGGGACACTGAAGCTTTCTTT,CASSGADRGDTEAFF
TRBV6-6,TRBD1,15,TRBJ2-3,-,TGTGCCAGCAGAAGACAGGGAACTAGCACAGATACGCAGTATTTT,CASRRQGTSTDTQYF
TRBV18,-,13,TRBJ2-3,-,TGTGCCAGCTCGGAAATGGAGGGTGGGACGCAGTATTTT,CASSEMEGGTQYF
TRBV24-1,TRBD1,19,TRBJ2-3,-,TGTGCCACCAGTGATTTGGGGTCCCGGGACAGATCCGGCACAGATACGCAGTATTTT,CATSDLGSRDRSGTDTQYF
TRBV6-4,TRBD1,16,TRBJ2-2,-,TGTGCCAGCAGTGAAAGGACAGGGGTTGGCACCGGGGAGCTGTTTTTT,CASSERTGVGTGELFF
TRBV6-6,TRBD1,15,TRBJ2-5,-,TGTGCCAGCAGTAACAGCCGGGACAGGCTAGAGACCCAGTACTTC,CASSNSRDRLETQYF
TRBV11-3,TRBD1,15,TRBJ2-1,-,TGTGCCAGCAGCACACACCGGACAGGGTACAATGAGCAGTTCTTC,CASSTHRTGYNEQFF
TRBV28,-,12,TRBJ1-2,-,TGTGCCAGCAGTTTAAAGGGACTTGGCTACACCTTC,CASSLKGLGYTF
TRBV30,-,14,TRBJ1-2,-,TGTGCCTGGAGTGGTGCGTCTCCCGGCTATGGCTACACCTTC,CAWSGASPGYGYTF
TRBV28,-,10,TRBJ1-3,-,TGTGCCAGCGTCAGGAACACCATATATTTT,CASVRNTIYF
TRBV14,-,18,TRBJ2-5,-,TGTGCCAGCAGCCAGCGGCGCGGACTGGGTCGTCACCAAGAGACCCAGTACTTC,CASSQRRGLGRHQETQYF
TRBV15,-,16,TRBJ1-2,few,TGTGCCACCAGCACCCGTTCTAGTCTGGCGGGGGACGGCTACACCTTC,CATSTRSSLAGDGYTF
TRBV5-6,-,12,TRBJ1-3,-,TGTGCCAGCAGCCGTTCTGGAAACACCATATATTTT,CASSRSGNTIYF
TRBV30,-,14,TRBJ2-1,-,TGTGCCTGGATACGGGGGAGCTCCTACAATGAGCAGTTCTTC,CAWIRGSSYNEQFF
TRBV2,-,12,TRBJ2-7,-,TGTGCCAGCAGACGATCCGGGGGCGAGCAGTACTTC,CASRRSGGEQYF
TRBV14,-,13,TRBJ1-2,once,TGTGCCAGCAGCCTCCTGGGGGGTAGCGGCTACACCTTC,CASSLLGGSGYTF
TRBV10-3,-,13,TRBJ1-1,-,TGTGCCATCAGGAGGACAGAAAACACTGAAGCTTTCTTT,CAIRRTENTEAFF
TRBV7-2,TRBD2,15,TRBJ2-7,few,TGTGCCAGCAGCCGTACTAGCGGGCGGACCTACGAGCAGTACTTC,CASSRTSGRTYEQYF
TRBV19,-,14,TRBJ1-1,-,TGTGCCAGTATGAGCATATCGGGGAACACTGAAGCTTTCTTT,CASMSISGNTEAFF
TRBV6-5,-,15,TRBJ1-5,-,TGTGCCAGCATCGAATTTAGTAGTCCCAATCAGCCCCAGCATTTT,CASIEFSSPNQPQHF
TRBV6-5,TRBD1,14,TRBJ2-3,-,TGTGCCAGCCTGGACAGGGTTGACACAGATACGCAGTATTTT,CASLDRVDTDTQYF